The source of this TCR beta chain is a study of technical replicates of blood from a few donors. TCRdb's copy holds only in-frame clones and misses some; the assay was immunoSEQ multiplex PCR. This table has tens of thousands of clones, approximately 90% appearing once. Trimming removed 0 bases at V and 5 bases at J, with 14 bases between. Germline values: CDR1 SQVTM, CDR2 ANQGSEA. The CDR3 spans 15 residues. The V call is TRBV29-1, the J call TRBJ2-1; D is possibly TRBD2 (5 bases). The sequencing sample was made of PBMCs. The receptor's source is a human donor in good health. Some clones in this sample may be carry-over from other donors' samples. The CDR3 reads CSVEDLEGPDNEQFF. The CDR3 bases are TGCAGCGTTGAAGATCTCGAGGGCCCGGACAATGAGCAGTTCTTC.